This T cell receptor (beta chain) was profiled in a study of CD8 T cells in Susac syndrome. Sequencing of TCR beta drew on CD8+ and CD4+ T cells from blood. In the multiple sclerosis control group, patients were treatment-naive and had stable or active relapsing-remitting disease. Both CD4+ and CD8+ T cells were negatively isolated, and TEMRA cells underwent FACS enrichment. The germline CDR1 and CDR2 sequences are LNHNV and YYDKDF (reference sequence). CDR3 length: 14 amino acids. V dropped 2 bases and J dropped 13 bases, with 20 bases sitting between them. Random hexamers were used to reverse transcribe the RNA input (about 0.45 to 1 ug). The method of amplification for TCR beta CDR3 was immunoSEQ multiplex PCR, covering 54 Vbeta and 13 Jbeta. TCRdb called the immunoSEQ multiplex PCR reads again in MiXCR, with one record for every CDR3 protein. The sample carries about 140,000 distinct CDR3 sequences, approximately 96% recorded once.

The chain is built from TRBV15 and TRBJ1-1, with D perhaps matching TRBD1 (5 bases). This TCR was sampled from a human donor with multiple sclerosis. What was sequenced was CD4+ T cells from PBMCs. CDR3 bases: TGTGCCACCAGCAGATTACAGGAGGGGTCCCGAAGTTTCTTT. Residues: CATSRLQEGSRSFF.